This T cell receptor (beta chain) was recorded in a study of T cells after yellow fever vaccination. In its sample, this clonotype was seen a few times. Antigen: not known. The 5'RACE template-switching step produced TCR cDNA and added a universal primer site and UMIs. MiXCR was run by TCRdb on the 5' RACE reads, yielding one entry per CDR3 protein. The table records 200,000 or so distinct CDR3 sequences, over 6.5% of them present only once. Notes on the study in general: FACS-sorted repertoires might harbor abundant contaminating clonotypes from the bulk population. When the response was secondary, it was weaker but reached its peak faster, day 5 versus 15. Clonotype sharing between CD4 and CD8 compartments was small.

The CDR3 is 12 amino acids. The V gene lost 0 bases and the J gene lost 8 bases, with 8 bases spanning the gap. Germline-derived CDR1 and CDR2 are SGHNT and YYREEE (reference sequence). V usage is TRBV5-4 and J usage is TRBJ1-2, with D unclear. The source of this sequence is a man between 25 and 39 years old who received the YFV17D yellow fever vaccine. This specimen was CD4+ T cells sorted from PBMCs, taken on the day of the yellow fever booster vaccination. The CDR3 coding sequence is TGTGCCAGCAGCTTGGGCCCCGGAGGCTACACCTTC. This translates into CASSLGPGGYTF.